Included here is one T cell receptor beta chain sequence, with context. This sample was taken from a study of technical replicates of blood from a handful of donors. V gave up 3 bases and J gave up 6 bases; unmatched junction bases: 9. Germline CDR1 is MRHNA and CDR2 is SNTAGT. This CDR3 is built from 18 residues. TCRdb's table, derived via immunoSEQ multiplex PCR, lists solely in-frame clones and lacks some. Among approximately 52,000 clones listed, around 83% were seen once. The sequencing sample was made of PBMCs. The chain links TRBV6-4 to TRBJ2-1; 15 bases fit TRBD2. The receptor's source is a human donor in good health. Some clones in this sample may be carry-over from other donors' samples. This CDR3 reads CASSEGTSGGRMPNEQFF. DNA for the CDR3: TGTGCCAGCAGTGAGGGGACTAGCGGGGGGCGCATGCCCAATGAGCAGTTCTTC.